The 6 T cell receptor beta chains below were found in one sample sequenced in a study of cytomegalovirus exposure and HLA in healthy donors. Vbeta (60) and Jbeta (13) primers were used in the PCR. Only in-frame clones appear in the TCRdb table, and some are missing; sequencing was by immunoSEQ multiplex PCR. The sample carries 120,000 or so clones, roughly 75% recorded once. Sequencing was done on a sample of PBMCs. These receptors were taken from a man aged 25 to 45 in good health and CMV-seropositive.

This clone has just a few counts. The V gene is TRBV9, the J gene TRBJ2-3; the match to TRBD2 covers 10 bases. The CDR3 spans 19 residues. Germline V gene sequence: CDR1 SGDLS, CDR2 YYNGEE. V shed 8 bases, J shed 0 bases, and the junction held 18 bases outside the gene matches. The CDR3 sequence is CASGARALPTSGSTDTQYF. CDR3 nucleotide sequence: TGTGCCAGTGGAGCCCGGGCGCTACCGACTAGCGGGAGCACAGATACGCAGTATTTT.

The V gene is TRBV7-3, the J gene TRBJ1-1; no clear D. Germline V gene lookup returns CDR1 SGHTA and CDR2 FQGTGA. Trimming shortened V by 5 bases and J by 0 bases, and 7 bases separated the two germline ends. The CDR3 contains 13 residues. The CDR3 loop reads CASSPYLNTEAFF. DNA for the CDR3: TGTGCCAGCAGCCCCTACTTGAACACTGAAGCTTTCTTT.

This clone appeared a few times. CDR3 amino acids: CSRRRNTEAFF. The CDR3 DNA reads as TGCAGTCGTAGGAGGAACACTGAAGCTTTCTTT. This chain joins TRBV20-1 and TRBJ1-1; D ambiguous. The CDR3 runs 11 residues. Germline values: CDR1 DFQATT, CDR2 SNEGSKA (reference sequence). V was pared by 8 bases and J by 1 base, with 8 bases between.

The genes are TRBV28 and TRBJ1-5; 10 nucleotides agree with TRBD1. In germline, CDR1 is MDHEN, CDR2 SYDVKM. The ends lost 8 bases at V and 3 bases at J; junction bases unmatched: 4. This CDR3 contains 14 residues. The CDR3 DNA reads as TGTGCCAGCGAGGACAGGGGGGCCAATCAGCCCCAGCATTTT. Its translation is CASEDRGANQPQHF.

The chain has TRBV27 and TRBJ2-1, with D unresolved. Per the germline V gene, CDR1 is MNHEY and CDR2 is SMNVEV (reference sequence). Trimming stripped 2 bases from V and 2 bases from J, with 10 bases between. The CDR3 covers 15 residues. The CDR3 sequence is CASSLGAFAYNEQFF. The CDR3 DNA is TGTGCCAGCAGTTTAGGAGCATTCGCCTACAATGAGCAGTTCTTC.

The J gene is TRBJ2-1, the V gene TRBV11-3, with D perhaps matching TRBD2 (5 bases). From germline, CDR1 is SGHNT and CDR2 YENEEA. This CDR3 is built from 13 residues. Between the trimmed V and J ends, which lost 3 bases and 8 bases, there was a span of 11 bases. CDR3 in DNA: TGTGCCAGCAGCTTCACAACTAGTGATGAGCAGTTCTTC. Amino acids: CASSFTTSDEQFF.